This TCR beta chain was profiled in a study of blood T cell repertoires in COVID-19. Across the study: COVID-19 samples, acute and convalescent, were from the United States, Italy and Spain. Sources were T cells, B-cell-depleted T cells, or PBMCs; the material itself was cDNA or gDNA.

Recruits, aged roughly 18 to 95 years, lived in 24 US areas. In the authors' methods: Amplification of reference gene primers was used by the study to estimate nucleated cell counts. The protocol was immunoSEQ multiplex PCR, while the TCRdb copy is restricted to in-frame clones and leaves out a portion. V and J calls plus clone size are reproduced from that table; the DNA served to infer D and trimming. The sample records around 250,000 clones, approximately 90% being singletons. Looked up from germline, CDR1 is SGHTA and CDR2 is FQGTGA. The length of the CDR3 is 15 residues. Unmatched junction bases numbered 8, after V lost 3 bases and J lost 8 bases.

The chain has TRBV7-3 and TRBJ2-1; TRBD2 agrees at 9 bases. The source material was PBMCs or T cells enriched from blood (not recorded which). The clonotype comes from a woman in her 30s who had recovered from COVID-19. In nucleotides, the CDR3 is TGTGCCAGCAGCTTTAGCGGGAGTGCTATCCATGAGCAGTTCTTC. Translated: CASSFSGSAIHEQFF.